The 31 T cell receptor beta chains listed next were all sequenced from one sample in a study of blood T cell repertoires in COVID-19. Repertoires were generated with immunoSEQ multiplex PCR, while TCRdb's copy carries only in-frame clones and drops some. The table shows about 280,000 clones, with around 90% occurring only once. Sample: PBMCs or T cells enriched from blood (not recorded which). The source of these receptors is a woman aged 55-69 years in a cohort exposed to, infected with or recovered from COVID-19 (not recorded which).

The V gene is TRBV10-3, the J gene TRBJ2-1; D gene ambiguous. In germline, CDR1 is ENHRY, CDR2 SYGVKD. V shed 2 bases and J shed 6 bases, with 8 bases lying between them. The length of the CDR3 is 13 residues. The chain's CDR3 is CAISEKAGNEQFF. CDR3 sequence (DNA): TGTGCCATCAGTGAGAAGGCAGGCAATGAGCAGTTCTTC.

The chain links TRBV2 to TRBJ2-1; TRBD2 agrees at 8 bases. The germline CDR1 and CDR2 sequences are SNHLY and FYNNEI. Losses at the gene ends were 7 bases for V and 9 bases for J; bases not matched to a gene: 11. This CDR3 is built from 14 residues. CDR3 region: CASTDWAGGGEQFF. The DNA of the CDR3 is TGTGCCAGCACTGATTGGGCGGGAGGAGGTGAGCAGTTCTTC.

Remarks on this clone: This specimen includes other DNA sequences encoding the same CDR3. The chain carries TRBV4-2 and TRBJ1-2; maybe TRBD1 (6 bases). Between the trimmed V and J ends, which lost 0 bases and 1 base, there was a span of 6 bases. Germline V gene lookup returns CDR1 LGHNA and CDR2 YNFKEQ. The CDR3 spans 14 residues. The CDR3 bases are TGTGCCAGCAGCCAAGACAGGGGTAACTATGGCTACACCTTC. Amino acids: CASSQDRGNYGYTF.

The chain links TRBV7-9 to TRBJ2-3, with 10 bases that match TRBD2. With V trimmed by 0 bases and J by 4 bases, 7 bases remained unmatched. This CDR3 is 17 amino acids long. Germline V gene lookup returns CDR1 SEHNR and CDR2 FQNEAQ (reference sequence). In DNA form, the CDR3 reads TGTGCCAGCAGCTTAGCGAGTAGCGGGAGGCTAGCAGATACGCAGTATTTT. It translates to CASSLASSGRLADTQYF.

J is TRBJ2-1 and V is TRBV19, with 10 bases fitting TRBD1. Germline V gene data show CDR1 as LNHDA and CDR2 as SQIVND (reference sequence). Trimming at V came to 3 bases and at J to 7 bases, leaving 9 bases not matched to a gene. This CDR3 comprises 16 residues. The CDR3 is CASSINLGQGKNEQFF. The CDR3 DNA is TGTGCCAGTAGTATTAATTTGGGACAGGGGAAGAATGAGCAGTTCTTC.

This sequence joins TRBV11-2 and TRBJ2-5, with 7 bases matching TRBD2. The CDR3 length is 14 residues. Germline CDR1 reads SGHAT; CDR2 reads FQNNGV. The ends lost 5 bases at V and 5 bases at J; junction bases unmatched: 8. CDR3 sequence reads: CASSPRGVTETQYF. CDR3 sequence (DNA): TGTGCCAGCAGCCCCCGGGGGGTGACCGAGACCCAGTACTTC.

This chain uses TRBV5-1 with TRBJ1-3; tentatively, D is TRBD1 (5 bases). The CDR3 extends over 13 amino acids. Trimming cost V 4 bases and J 8 bases, with 13 bases left between them. From germline, CDR1 is SGHRS and CDR2 YFSETQ. The CDR3 is CASSQGDSDTIYF. The CDR3 coding sequence is TGCGCCAGCAGCCAGGGTGATTCGGACACCATATATTTT. Drawing the rest from reference TRBV5-1 and TRBJ1-3, the complete variable domain is KAGVTQTPRYLIKTRGQQVTLSCSPISGHRSVSWYQQTPGQGLQFLFEYFSETQRNKGNFPGRFSGRQFSNSRSEMNVSTLELGDSALYLCASSQGDSDTIYFGEGSWLTVV.

CDR3: CASSEVGQWGGKTQYF. The DNA for the CDR3 is TGTGCCAGCAGTGAAGTCGGTCAGTGGGGGGGGAAGACCCAGTACTTC. The chain uses TRBV2 and TRBJ2-5; 7 bases line up with TRBD2. The V gene's germline CDR1 is SNHLY and CDR2 FYNNEI. This CDR3 spans 16 amino acids. Trimming at V came to 1 base and at J to 6 bases, leaving 11 bases not matched to a gene.

The CDR3 sequence: CASSLGPPLIGGSTDTQYF. The CDR3 nucleotides are TGTGCCAGCAGCTTGGGTCCTCCCCTTATTGGGGGCAGCACAGATACGCAGTATTTT. The chain is built from TRBV5-6 and TRBJ2-3, with D possibly being TRBD1 (6 bases). Per the germline V gene, CDR1 is SGHDT and CDR2 is YYEEEE. V dropped 0 bases and J dropped 0 bases, with 20 bases sitting between them. The CDR3 has 19 amino acids.

The V call is TRBV28, the J call TRBJ2-7, with TRBD1 matching 8 bases. J lost 4 bases, V lost 6 bases, and 11 bases had no gene match. Looked up from germline, CDR1 is MDHEN and CDR2 is SYDVKM. This CDR3 is 15 amino acids long. The CDR3 DNA reads as TGTGCCAGCAGACAAAACCAGGGGGCTCTATACGAGCAGTACTTC. Its translation is CASRQNQGALYEQYF.

The rearrangement links TRBV5-1 to TRBJ2-5; a possible D gene is TRBD2 (5 bases). V was cut by 2 bases and J by 0 bases, with 8 bases left in between. Germline-derived CDR1 and CDR2 are SGHRS and YFSETQ. This CDR3 has 14 amino acids. DNA of the CDR3: TGCGCCAGCAGCTTCGAGGGCCACCAAGAGACCCAGTACTTC. Translating it yields CASSFEGHQETQYF.

The chain is built from TRBV7-2 and TRBJ2-7; D is possibly TRBD1 (7 bases). This CDR3 is 14 amino acids long. Per germline, CDR1 SGHTA and CDR2 FQGNSA. V was trimmed by 1 base and J by 7 bases, leaving 14 bases between them. CDR3 in DNA: TGTGCCAGCAGCTTAGTTGGCAGGGGGGAGGAGCAGTACTTC. Its translation is CASSLVGRGEEQYF.

The chain recombines TRBV6-5 with TRBJ1-3; D remains unclear. The CDR3 contains 15 residues. V gave up 4 bases and J gave up 0 bases, with 10 bases separating them. Germline CDR1 MNHEY, CDR2 SVGAGI. Written as DNA, the CDR3 is TGTGCCAGCAGTTCCGAGTTCGTCTCTGGAAACACCATATATTTT. It codes for CASSSEFVSGNTIYF.

The chain couples TRBV28 to TRBJ1-1, with no clear D. This CDR3 is 15 amino acids long. Trimming removed 3 bases from V and 5 bases from J, with 16 bases in between. Germline CDR1 reads MDHEN; CDR2 reads SYDVKM. The CDR3: CASSFHAGGGTEAFF. CDR3 DNA: TGTGCCAGCAGTTTCCACGCGGGCGGAGGGACTGAAGCTTTCTTT.

The chain employs TRBV9 and TRBJ2-7, with TRBD1 matching 8 bases. The CDR3 loop spans 15 amino acids. V trimming: 2 bases; J trimming: 5 bases; junction bases outside the gene matches: 9. Germline V gene data show CDR1 as SGDLS and CDR2 as YYNGEE. The CDR3 nucleotides read TGTGCCAGCAGCGTTCAGGGGGCTAGCAACCACGAGCAGTACTTC. Translating gives CASSVQGASNHEQYF.

This chain connects TRBV11-2 to TRBJ2-7; D is unclear. V dropped 1 base and J dropped 3 bases, with 10 bases sitting between them. The V gene's germline CDR1 is SGHAT and CDR2 FQNNGV. The CDR3 is made up of 14 amino acids. CDR3 loop: CASSLGLSDYEQYF. DNA of the CDR3: TGTGCCAGCAGCTTAGGACTTTCGGACTACGAGCAGTACTTC.

This rearrangement joins TRBV10-2 to TRBJ2-7, with 10 bases matching TRBD1. CDR3 length: 14 residues. Trimming took 6 bases from V and 3 from J; bases not matched to a gene: 5. In germline, CDR1 is WSHSY, CDR2 SAAADI. Here the CDR3 DNA reads TGCGCCAGCAGACAGGACAGGGGGAACTACGAGCAGTACTTC. Translation gives CASRQDRGNYEQYF.

This chain joins TRBV28 and TRBJ1-1; D is unclear. The CDR3 consists of 11 residues. The V end lost 3 bases, the J end lost 11 bases, and 10 bases lay between the germline ends. The V gene's germline CDR1 is MDHEN and CDR2 SYDVKM. The CDR3 loop is CASSFSGRAFF. The CDR3 coding sequence is TGTGCCAGCAGTTTTAGCGGTAGGGCTTTCTTT.

The chain uses TRBV24-1 and TRBJ1-2; 9 bases line up with TRBD1. Germline V gives CDR1 KGHDR, CDR2 SFDVKD. The CDR3 spans 15 residues. V lost 0 bases, J lost 6 bases, and 4 bases stayed unmatched. The CDR3 coding sequence is TGTGCCACCAGTGATTTGGGGACAGGGTTGGATGGCTACACCTTC. This sequence encodes CATSDLGTGLDGYTF.

This rearrangement joins TRBV12-3 or TRBV12-4 to TRBJ2-7, with 7 bases aligning to TRBD2. CDR3 length: 13 amino acids. V lost 11 bases and J lost 2; bases outside the gene matches: 9. CDR3 amino acids: CASRPGGTYEQYF. CDR3 DNA: TGTGCCTCCCGTCCGGGGGGAACCTACGAGCAGTACTTC.

This clone was detected only a few times. The rearrangement uses TRBV11-2 and TRBJ1-6, with 7 bases aligning to TRBD1. CDR3 length equals 15 residues. Trimming at V came to 6 bases and at J to 8 bases, leaving 10 bases not matched to a gene. In germline, CDR1 is SGHAT, CDR2 FQNNGV. The CDR3 reads CASRVEGGTYSPLHF. The CDR3 DNA follows: TGTGCCAGCAGGGTCGAAGGGGGCACGTATTCACCCCTCCACTTT.

V usage is TRBV10-3 and J usage is TRBJ2-5, with TRBD2 as a possible D gene (6 bases). There are 13 residues in the CDR3. Trimming stripped 5 bases from V and 3 bases from J, with 10 bases between. Germline V lookup: CDR1 ENHRY, CDR2 SYGVKD. CDR3 in DNA: TGTGCCATCAGTTCGGGAGCAGAAGAGACCCAGTACTTC. Translated: CAISSGAEETQYF.

V and J are TRBV24-1 and TRBJ1-5; D is unresolved. The CDR3 has 14 residues. The germline V gene has CDR1 KGHDR and CDR2 SFDVKD. The V gene lost 5 bases and the J gene lost 0 bases, with 7 bases spanning the gap. The CDR3 is CATSGLYSNQPQHF. CDR3 bases: TGTGCCACCAGTGGTTTATATAGCAATCAGCCCCAGCATTTT.

The chain's CDR3 is CACGRQGNEKLFF. Written as DNA, the CDR3 is TGTGCCTGTGGTAGACAGGGGAATGAAAAACTGTTTTTT. The rearrangement links TRBV30 to TRBJ1-4, with 8 bases matching TRBD1. Germline trimming cut 6 bases from V and 5 bases from J; bases unmatched to any gene: 5. CDR3 size: 13 residues. Germline CDR1 GTSNPN, CDR2 SVGIG (reference sequence).

In this sample, this clone turned up once. Written as DNA, the CDR3 is TGTGCCAGTAGTATAGAAACAGGGTTCAATCAGCCCCAGCATTTT. Protein product: CASSIETGFNQPQHF. The gene calls are TRBV19 and TRBJ1-5; a weak D match, TRBD1 (6 bases). From germline, CDR1 is LNHDA and CDR2 SQIVND (reference sequence). This CDR3 has 15 amino acids. The V and J ends lost 0 bases and 3 bases respectively, with 9 bases between them. Together with reference TRBV19 and TRBJ1-5, the CDR3 gives the full variable domain: DGGITQSPKYLFRKEGQNVTLSCEQNLNHDAMYWYRQDPGQGLRLIYYSQIVNDFQKGDIAEGYSVSREKKESFPLTVTSAQKNPTAFYLCASSIETGFNQPQHFGDGTRLSIL.

The V and J genes are TRBV19 and TRBJ1-5, with TRBD1 matching 7 bases. CDR3 size: 13 residues. V lost 6 bases to trimming and J lost 4 bases; unmatched junction nucleotides: 3. Per the germline V gene, CDR1 is LNHDA and CDR2 is SQIVND (reference sequence). CDR3 DNA: TGTGCCAGTAGAAGGGGGCCGAATCAGCCCCAGCATTTT. This gives the protein CASRRGPNQPQHF.

The J gene is TRBJ1-3, the V gene TRBV11-3; 7 bases are shared with TRBD1. Germline-derived CDR1 and CDR2 are SGHNT and YENEEA. The CDR3 contains 14 residues. V lost 4 bases to trimming and J lost 4 bases; unmatched junction nucleotides: 4. The CDR3 DNA reads TGTGCCAGCAGCTCGGGACAGCCCGGAAACACCATATATTTT. The encoded protein is CASSSGQPGNTIYF.

The rearrangement uses TRBV10-2 and TRBJ1-2; possibly TRBD1 for D (6 bases). There are 13 residues in the CDR3. Germline V lookup: CDR1 WSHSY, CDR2 SAAADI. Deletions cut 4 bases from V and 6 bases from J, with 12 bases between. DNA of the CDR3: TGCGCCAGCAGTGCTCAGGGACAAAATGGCTACACCTTC. It specifies CASSAQGQNGYTF.

This rearrangement joins TRBV27 to TRBJ1-6, with D hard to call. CDR1 is MNHEY, CDR2 SMNVEV, per germline (reference sequence). V was shortened by 7 bases and J by 7 bases, with 8 bases between the two germline ends. The CDR3 consists of 12 residues. CDR3 sequence (DNA): TGTGCCAGCAATACGGGAAATTCACCCCTCCACTTT. This sequence encodes CASNTGNSPLHF.

The V gene is TRBV27, the J gene TRBJ2-7; TRBD2 agrees at 10 bases. Trimming at V came to 1 base and at J to 2 bases, leaving 5 bases not matched to a gene. Germline assignment: CDR1 MNHEY and CDR2 SMNVEV (reference sequence). The length of the CDR3 is 16 residues. CDR3 in DNA: TGTGCCAGCAGTTTATATAGCGGGAGGCTAGCCTACGAGCAGTACTTC. Its translation: CASSLYSGRLAYEQYF.

The chain is built from TRBV6-5 and TRBJ2-7, with TRBD2 as a possible D gene (5 bases). Trimming shortened V by 7 bases and J by 6 bases, and 10 bases separated the two germline ends. The CDR3 has 11 residues. Per germline, CDR1 MNHEY and CDR2 SVGAGI. The CDR3 nucleotides are TGTGCCAGCACGCGAAGCGGCGAGCAGTACTTC. Residues: CASTRSGEQYF.